This paragraph reports one TCR beta chain. The antigen is not known. TCR sequencing used cDNA made by reverse transcription of extracted RNA. Libraries were prepared by immunoSEQ multiplex PCR; TCRdb keeps only in-frame clonotypes and omits some of them. The sample gives 70,000 to 95,000 clones, approximately 50% of which show up once; 5.7% is in the top ten. Germline lookup yields CDR1 SQVTM and CDR2 ANQGSEA. V lost 4 bases to trimming and J lost 1 base; unmatched junction nucleotides: 2. This CDR3 has 14 amino acids. This sample stems from a study of CD8+ T cells in alopecia areata. General observations from the study: Sharing of TCRs across patients appeared less clear than in mice, possibly for HLA-related reasons.

This TCR was recovered from a human donor with alopecia areata. The material sequenced was NKG2D-high CD8+ T cells sorted from blood. V and J are TRBV29-1 and TRBJ2-1, with TRBD2 identical over 9 bases. The CDR3 coding sequence is TGCAGCGTTGTGACTAGCGGATCCTACAATGAGCAGTTCTTC. Its protein is CSVVTSGSYNEQFF.